One sample yielded the 19 T cell receptor beta chains listed below, sequenced in a study of T-cell reconstitution after alpha-beta-depleted transplantation in children. Unique molecular identifiers were incorporated during preparation of the TCRbeta library. TCRdb re-derived calls from the PCR reads in MiXCR, one entry per CDR3 protein. This sample carries roughly 610,000 distinct CDR3 sequences, 10% of them seen once, and the ten largest clones take 4% to 5%. The specimen comprised PBMCs from the stem cell graft donor, sampled from the stem cell graft. The receptor source for this set is a human donor who donated a stem cell graft to a child with acute myeloid leukemia.

This clonotype is a singleton in its sample. This chain uses TRBV20-1 with TRBJ2-3, with a tentative D call TRBD2 (6 bases). V lost 6 bases and J lost 9, with 22 bases in between. Germline loops: CDR1 DFQATT, CDR2 SNEGSKA (reference sequence). The CDR3 is 14 amino acids. CDR3 protein: CSAPPTSGVGTQYF. Here the CDR3 DNA reads TGCAGTGCCCCTCCGACTAGTGGGGTAGGGACGCAGTATTTT.

The genes are TRBV9 and TRBJ2-7; TRBD2 aligns across 9 bases. Looked up from germline, CDR1 is SGDLS and CDR2 is YYNGEE. This CDR3 is 17 amino acids long. V gave up 0 bases and J gave up 1 base; unmatched junction bases: 8. The CDR3: CASSVGFVSGRSYEQYF. Written as DNA, the CDR3 is TGTGCCAGCAGCGTAGGCTTCGTGAGCGGGAGGTCCTACGAGCAGTACTTC.

The CDR3 nucleotides are TGTGCCATCACCGGGACGGCCCCTGGTAACGAGCAGTACTTC. As protein: CAITGTAPGNEQYF. This sequence joins TRBV10-3 and TRBJ2-7, with D possibly called TRBD1 or TRBD2 (5 bases each). The CDR3 consists of 14 residues. V gave up 7 bases and J gave up 5 bases, with 18 bases separating them. Germline V lookup: CDR1 ENHRY, CDR2 SYGVKD.

This clonotype was seen a few times. The gene calls are TRBV5-1 and TRBJ1-5, with 7 bases identical to TRBD1. CDR3 length: 15 residues. Looked up from germline, CDR1 is SGHRS and CDR2 is YFSETQ. V trimming: 4 bases; J trimming: 8 bases; junction bases outside the gene matches: 12. The CDR3 DNA reads TGCGCCAGCAGCGTAGGACAGGAACAAGGGGAGCCCCAGCATTTT. Its protein product is CASSVGQEQGEPQHF.

This clonotype has just a few counts. The V and J genes are TRBV15 and TRBJ1-5; D may be TRBD1 (5 bases). This CDR3 spans 18 amino acids. V lost 3 bases and J lost 1, with 19 bases in between. The germline CDR1 and CDR2 sequences are LNHNV and YYDKDF (reference sequence). CDR3 DNA sequence: TGTGCCACCAGCAGCCCCCTGGGAGGGGTCAGAAGCAATCAGCCCCAGCATTTT. It yields the protein CATSSPLGGVRSNQPQHF.

This clonotype showed up just a few times. The rearrangement uses TRBV7-9 and TRBJ2-1, with TRBD1 matching over 10 bases. The CDR3 totals 17 residues. The junction had 12 bases not matched to a gene; V was cut back by 1 base and J by 9 bases. Germline CDR1 and CDR2: SEHNR and FQNEAQ (reference sequence). The CDR3 DNA reads TGTGCCAGCAGCTTAGGCGGGGACAGGGGAATCGGAATTGAGCAGTTCTTC. Residues: CASSLGGDRGIGIEQFF.

This chain links TRBV4-3 with TRBJ2-1, with D possibly being TRBD1 (6 bases). The germline V gene has CDR1 LGHNA and CDR2 YSLEER. The CDR3 is 16 residues long. Trimming pared 0 bases from V and 4 bases from J, leaving 13 bases between. CDR3 protein: CASSQDQGSEYNEQFF. DNA for the CDR3: TGCGCCAGCAGCCAAGATCAGGGGAGCGAATACAATGAGCAGTTCTTC.

The chain carries TRBV5-1 and TRBJ2-1; D possibly corresponds to TRBD2 (5 bases). The CDR3 has 12 amino acids. Trimming removed 7 bases at V and 10 bases at J, with 15 bases between. The germline V gene has CDR1 SGHRS and CDR2 YFSETQ. CDR3 in amino acids: CASGIGWEEQFF. CDR3 nucleotide sequence: TGCGCCAGCGGTATCGGTTGGGAGGAGCAGTTCTTC.

This clonotype was picked up a small number of times. The gene calls are TRBV19 and TRBJ1-4; D unresolved. V was trimmed by 6 bases and J by 3 bases, leaving 8 bases between them. Germline-derived CDR1 and CDR2 are LNHDA and SQIVND (reference sequence). This CDR3 comprises 13 residues. The CDR3 DNA reads TGTGCCAGTAGCAACTTGGCTAATGAAAAACTGTTTTTT. It specifies CASSNLANEKLFF.

As concerns this clonotype: The junction departs from germline at one end; a sequencing error may be responsible. The rearrangement joins TRBV6-5 to TRBJ1-1; 7 bases fit TRBD1. Germline V gives CDR1 MNHEY, CDR2 SVGAGI. The CDR3 consists of 15 residues. The DNA of the CDR3 is TGTGCCAGCAGTTACGGGCCCCGACAGGGCGGAAGCTTAGTCTTT. This codes for CASSYGPRQGGSLVF.

V is TRBV30 and J is TRBJ2-2, with D maybe TRBD1 (6 bases). The ends were cut back, 3 bases at V and 4 bases at J, with 12 bases in the middle. This CDR3 comprises 14 residues. The germline CDR1 and CDR2 sequences are GTSNPN and SVGIG (reference sequence). This chain's CDR3 is CAWRGIRGTGELFF. CDR3 sequence (DNA): TGTGCCTGGAGGGGTATCAGGGGCACCGGGGAGCTGTTTTTT.

This clonotype was seen only a few times. The chain uses TRBV30 and TRBJ1-1, with D possibly matching TRBD1 (5 bases). Germline CDR1 GTSNPN, CDR2 SVGIG (reference sequence). This CDR3 has 12 residues. V was clipped by 8 bases and J by 0 bases, with 10 bases between them. Here the CDR3 reads CALGTVNTEAFF. The CDR3 nucleotides are TGTGCCCTAGGGACGGTGAACACTGAAGCTTTCTTT.

CDR3 nucleotide sequence: TGTGCCAGCAGTTTTACAGGCACCCCGCCTAACTATGGCTACACCTTC. Translating gives CASSFTGTPPNYGYTF. The chain has TRBV12-3 or TRBV12-4 and TRBJ1-2; TRBD1 is a possible D gene (5 bases). CDR3 size: 16 residues. V lost 3 bases and J 0 bases, leaving 14 bases between the germline ends.

The chain employs TRBV18 and TRBJ1-5; 12 bases are a match to TRBD1. The V and J ends lost 3 bases and 2 bases, in that order; junction bases with no gene match: 2. The CDR3 spans 16 residues. CDR1 KGHSH and CDR2 LQKENI come from the germline V gene. The CDR3 coding sequence is TGTGCCAGCTCACCCGGGACAGGGGGCCGCAATCAGCCCCAGCATTTT. Its translation is CASSPGTGGRNQPQHF.

There are many counts of this clonotype. The rearrangement uses TRBV7-8 and TRBJ2-3; 8 bases line up with TRBD1. CDR1 is SGHVS, CDR2 FQNEAQ, per germline. J lost 6 bases, V lost 6 bases, and 5 bases had no gene match. CDR3 length equals 13 residues. CDR3 sequence: CASRLNRGDTQYF. As DNA, the CDR3 is TGTGCCAGCAGGTTAAACAGGGGGGATACGCAGTATTTT.

This clonotype has just a few counts. The V call is TRBV5-1, the J call TRBJ2-6, with 11 bases aligning to TRBD1. The CDR3 runs 19 residues. V was clipped by 3 bases and J by 0 bases; unmatched bases: 8. The V gene's germline CDR1 is SGHRS and CDR2 YFSETQ. The CDR3: CASSSGQGAHHSGANVLTF. The DNA of the CDR3 is TGCGCCAGCAGCTCAGGACAGGGGGCCCACCACTCTGGGGCCAACGTCCTGACTTTC.

CDR3: CASSTGGGVDTQYF. The CDR3 region has the DNA TGTGCCAGCAGTACAGGGGGGGGGGTGGATACGCAGTATTTT. This chain links TRBV27 with TRBJ2-3, with D perhaps TRBD1 (8 bases). The V gene lost 5 bases and the J gene lost 6 bases, with 15 bases spanning the gap. Germline CDR1 reads MNHEY; CDR2 reads SMNVEV (reference sequence). The CDR3 sequence is 14 residues long.

This clonotype was seen a few times. V usage is TRBV20-1 and J usage is TRBJ2-2; TRBD2 agrees at 8 bases. The CDR3 covers 17 residues. Germline CDR1 reads DFQATT; CDR2 reads SNEGSKA (reference sequence). The junction had 18 bases not matched to a gene; V was cut back by 6 bases and J by 6 bases. The CDR3: CSATGLVNFILAGELFF. The CDR3 DNA follows: TGCAGTGCCACGGGACTAGTAAATTTTATCCTCGCCGGGGAGCTGTTTTTT.

This clonotype has more than one count but fewer than ten. This rearrangement joins TRBV24-1 to TRBJ1-5; tentatively, D is TRBD1 (5 bases). There are 14 residues in the CDR3. From germline, CDR1 is KGHDR and CDR2 SFDVKD. Trimming pared 9 bases from V and 1 base from J, leaving 12 bases between. For the CDR3, the DNA is TGTGCCACCTGGGACGGATTCAGCAATCAGCCCCAGCATTTT. Translation: CATWDGFSNQPQHF.